This TCR beta chain is from a study of CD8+CD57+ T cells in acquired aplastic anemia. Findings and caveats of the study: For CD8+ Simpson's diversity, patients and controls showed no significant difference. Both patients and controls carried the same twenty-nine CD8+ CDR3 sequences.

This CDR3 comprises 12 residues. Germline V gene sequence: CDR1 DFQATT, CDR2 SNEGSKA (reference sequence). Trimming stripped 0 bases from V and 2 bases from J, with 5 bases between. This clonotype has a count of ten or more. The antigen is unknown. Genomic DNA templated the TCR beta VDJ and CDR3 profiling. TCRdb recomputed calls from the reads with MiXCR, one row per CDR3 protein. The sample holds some 200,000 distinct CDR3 sequences, roughly 35% seen once. This rearrangement joins TRBV20-1 to TRBJ2-7, with D uncertain. The sequenced material came from sorted CD4+, CD8+, or CD8+CD57+ T cells (not recorded which) from PBMCs. The sequence came from a human donor in good health, serving as a control. The CDR3 here is CSARDLAYEQYF. The DNA for the CDR3 is TGCAGTGCTAGAGATCTCGCCTACGAGCAGTACTTC.